The 4 T cell receptor beta chains presented below share a single source sample, sequenced in a study of molecular identifiers for immune sequencing clone quantification. Via MiXCR, TCRdb re-called the PCR reads, giving one row per CDR3 protein. The profile covers about 510,000 distinct CDR3 sequences, with around 25% appearing a single time and over 0.6% taken by the ten largest. Sequencing was done on a sample of naive CD8+ T cells from blood, with Jurkat cell RNA spiked in. Subset specified: FACS-sorted CD8+CD4-CCR7+CD45RA+ naive T cells. These receptors were collected from a human donor in good health. Some libraries in this study had Jurkat cell RNA spiked in.

In its sample, this clonotype was seen a few times. The chain recombines TRBV6-5 with TRBJ1-2; no definite D call. CDR1 and CDR2 (germline): MNHEY, SVGAGI. The CDR3 runs 16 residues. V shed 2 bases and J shed 3 bases, with 16 bases lying between them. For the CDR3, the DNA is TGTGCCAGCAGTTACGAGGCAGGCGGAGACTACTATGGCTACACCTTC. It translates to CASSYEAGGDYYGYTF.

This clonotype was observed many times. The chain couples TRBV7-6 to TRBJ2-4, with D unclear. Looked up from germline, CDR1 is SGHVS and CDR2 is FNYEAQ. This CDR3 is 13 amino acids long. Deletions cut 1 base from V and 7 bases from J, with 8 bases between. CDR3 sequence: CASSLGVSNIQYF. As DNA, the CDR3 is TGTGCCAGCAGCTTAGGGGTGTCGAACATTCAGTACTTC.

In this sample, this clonotype turned up a few times. V and J are TRBV18 and TRBJ2-5; D is unresolved. Germline CDR1 KGHSH, CDR2 LQKENI. This CDR3 has 17 residues. Trimming left V 3 bases short and J 0 bases short, with 17 bases between. DNA of the CDR3: TGTGCCAGCTCACCTTCCATTCCGTGGACCAACCAAGAGACCCAGTACTTC. Residues: CASSPSIPWTNQETQYF.

Remarks on this clonotype: This may come from a read error, since a much larger clone is one base off. The gene calls are TRBV29-1 and TRBJ2-3; D is unclear. The CDR3 has 14 residues. Germline V gives CDR1 SQVTM, CDR2 ANQGSEA. V lost 5 bases and J lost 1, with 13 bases in between. The CDR3 reads CSVTSSPGTDTQYF. The CDR3 DNA sequence: TGCAGCGTTACGTCGTCCCCGGGCACAGATACGCAGTATTTT.